This passage covers 18 T cell receptor beta chains from one sample sequenced in a study of blood T cells in healthy people across ages. Primers used in a second PCR of about 7 to 11 cycles were a sample-barcoded 5' primer and a J-beta primer mix. TCRdb re-derived calls from the 5' RACE reads in MiXCR, one entry per CDR3 protein. The table has 600,000 to 850,000 distinct CDR3 sequences, just under 25% seen once. These data are also associated with another study on T cells of mothers and their children.

The sequenced sample was blood. All receptors derive from a boy younger than 18 in good health.

Worth noting for this clonotype: At one end, the junction sequence differs from germline, possibly due to a read error. This chain uses TRBV20-1 with TRBJ2-3; 8 bases align to TRBD2. The CDR3 is 16 amino acids. Germline-derived CDR1 and CDR2 are DFQATT and SNEGSKA (reference sequence). The CDR3 nucleotides are TGCAGTGCCCAACGTGCTAGCGGGTTTAACACAGATACGCGGTATTTT. It yields the protein CSAQRASGFNTDTRYF.

The chain carries TRBV5-6 and TRBJ2-5; tentatively, D is TRBD1 (6 bases). Trimming cost V 4 bases and J 7 bases, with 20 bases left between them. This CDR3 has 15 amino acids. Germline CDR1 is SGHDT and CDR2 is YYEEEE. Here the CDR3 DNA reads TGTGCCAGCAGCCGTCCTTCGGGACATGGGGGGACCCAGTACTTC. Its translation is CASSRPSGHGGTQYF.

This chain uses TRBV7-2 with TRBJ2-1, with D tentatively TRBD2 (7 bases). Germline V gives CDR1 SGHTA, CDR2 FQGNSA. The CDR3 length is 16 residues. Deletions cut 1 base from V and 6 bases from J, with 16 bases between. Written as DNA, the CDR3 is TGTGCCAGCAGCTTAGGGAAGAGGGGGGGGCCCAATGAGCAGTTCTTC. Translated: CASSLGKRGGPNEQFF.

The chain joins TRBV9 to TRBJ2-2; maybe TRBD1 (5 bases). Germline CDR1 and CDR2: SGDLS and YYNGEE. CDR3 length equals 17 residues. Trimming cost V 4 bases and J 3 bases, with 19 bases left between them. The CDR3 DNA sequence: TGTGCCAGCAGCCCCCCATTGGGAAGGGGCGACACCGGGGAGCTGTTTTTT. Translation gives CASSPPLGRGDTGELFF.

The gene calls are TRBV12-3 or TRBV12-4 and TRBJ1-6, with 10 nucleotides matching TRBD1. The CDR3 runs 13 residues. The V gene end was trimmed by 8 bases and the J gene end by 13 bases; junction bases not matched to a gene: 8. For the CDR3, the DNA is TGTGCCAGCCGACAGGGGGCGATTTCGCCCCTCCACTTT. Amino acids: CASRQGAISPLHF.

This clonotype showed up just once. The chain carries TRBV4-3 and TRBJ2-7; tentative D call: TRBD2 (5 bases). V was clipped by 0 bases and J by 1 base, with 10 bases between them. Germline V gene sequence: CDR1 LGHNA, CDR2 YSLEER. This CDR3 has 15 amino acids. CDR3 bases: TGCGCCAGCAGCCAAGATAGTACGGGGTCCTACGAGCAGTACTTC. Translation: CASSQDSTGSYEQYF.

This clonotype was seen only once. This rearrangement joins TRBV4-3 to TRBJ1-4; TRBD1 might be the D (5 bases). Trimming cost V 0 bases and J 11 bases, with 19 bases left between them. The CDR3 is 16 residues long. From germline, CDR1 is LGHNA and CDR2 YSLEER. The CDR3 coding sequence is TGCGCCAGCAGCCAAGAAGGGCACAGTGGGGCTGACAAACTGTTTTTT. Amino acids: CASSQEGHSGADKLFF.

The J gene is TRBJ2-3, the V gene TRBV15; 10 nucleotides align to TRBD1. The ends lost 1 base at V and 2 bases at J; junction bases unmatched: 3. The germline gives CDR1 LNHNV, CDR2 YYDKDF (reference sequence). CDR3 size: 16 residues. CDR3 region: CATSRGQGASTDTQYF. CDR3 bases: TGTGCCACCAGCAGAGGACAGGGGGCCTCCACAGATACGCAGTATTTT.

The CDR3 sequence is CASSQLGDNEKLFF. CDR3 sequence (DNA): TGTGCCAGCAGCCAATTAGGGGATAATGAAAAACTGTTTTTT. V is TRBV4-2 and J is TRBJ1-4; the D gene is possibly TRBD1 (5 bases). V lost 2 bases to trimming and J lost 4 bases, with 8 bases between them. The CDR3 spans 14 residues. Germline CDR1 is LGHNA and CDR2 is YNFKEQ.

This clonotype was found a few times. The chain is built from TRBV9 and TRBJ1-2; D is unclear. The CDR3 has 15 residues. From germline, CDR1 is SGDLS and CDR2 YYNGEE. The ends were cut back, 0 bases at V and 4 bases at J, with 13 bases in the middle. The chain's CDR3 is CASSVDGGDFYGYTF. CDR3 nucleotides: TGTGCCAGCAGCGTAGACGGCGGCGACTTCTATGGCTACACCTTC.

The sample holds many counts of this clonotype. V usage is TRBV28 and J usage is TRBJ2-7, with a possible D match to TRBD1 (6 bases). This CDR3 is built from 14 residues. The ends were cut back, 6 bases at V and 1 base at J, with 13 bases in the middle. In germline, CDR1 is MDHEN, CDR2 SYDVKM. CDR3 coding DNA: TGTGCCAGCAGCCTACTGGACAGATCCTACGAGCAGTACTTC. This gives the protein CASSLLDRSYEQYF.

The rearrangement links TRBV3-1 to TRBJ1-1, with D uncertain. The CDR3 has 17 amino acids. Germline lookup yields CDR1 LGHDT and CDR2 YNNKEL (reference sequence). V was clipped by 3 bases and J by 1 base, with 18 bases between them. This chain's CDR3 is CASSQRHPLSGNTEAFF. The CDR3 DNA sequence: TGTGCCAGCAGCCAGCGTCATCCCCTTTCGGGGAACACTGAAGCTTTCTTT. The full variable domain, its missing parts supplied by reference TRBV3-1 and TRBJ1-1, is DTAVSQTPKYLVTQMGNDKSIKCEQNLGHDTMYWYKQDSKKFLKIMFSYNNKELIINETVPNRFSPKSPDKAHLNLHINSLELGDSAVYFCASSQRHPLSGNTEAFFGQGTRLTVV.

This clonotype was detected a few times. The chain joins TRBV20-1 to TRBJ2-3; no firm D call. Germline CDR1 and CDR2: DFQATT and SNEGSKA (reference sequence). Trimming cost V 6 bases and J 2 bases, with 15 bases left between them. The CDR3 length is 14 residues. The CDR3 loop reads CSAPKVFSTDTQYF. Written as DNA, the CDR3 is TGCAGTGCCCCGAAGGTTTTTTCCACAGATACGCAGTATTTT.

This clonotype came up a few times. The chain links TRBV29-1 to TRBJ2-5, with 10 bases identical to TRBD1. The J call is in doubt because the DNA end fits TRBJ2-7 better. This CDR3 has 13 amino acids. CDR1 SQVTM and CDR2 ANQGSEA come from the germline V gene. DNA for the CDR3: TGCAGCGTTGGGGGACAGGGGTTCTACGAGCAGTACTTC. Its protein product is CSVGGQGFYEQYF.

This clonotype was found a few times. This sequence joins TRBV7-2 and TRBJ2-1; D not resolved. The ends were cut back, 8 bases at V and 2 bases at J, with 7 bases in the middle. CDR1 is SGHTA and CDR2 is FQGNSA in the germline V gene. The CDR3 is 12 residues long. For the CDR3, the DNA is TGTGCCAGCGCCGATCCCTACAATGAGCAGTTCTTC. This translates into CASADPYNEQFF.

The chain couples TRBV28 to TRBJ2-5; D is perhaps TRBD1 (5 bases). This CDR3 contains 15 residues. CDR1 and CDR2 from the germline V gene are MDHEN and SYDVKM. Between the trimmed V and J ends, which lost 4 bases and 4 bases, there was a span of 16 bases. The CDR3 here is CASSSGSLSRETQYF. For the CDR3, the DNA is TGTGCCAGCAGTTCAGGGTCTTTATCGAGAGAGACCCAGTACTTC.

J is TRBJ2-7 and V is TRBV5-1, with 10 bases aligning to TRBD2. This CDR3 spans 15 amino acids. The germline V gene encodes CDR1 SGHRS and CDR2 YFSETQ. Trimming removed 4 bases from V and 3 bases from J; junction bases left unmatched: 7. CDR3 protein: CASSRSTSGIYEQYF. The CDR3 DNA reads TGCGCCAGCAGCAGATCCACTAGCGGGATCTACGAGCAGTACTTC.

In this sample, this clonotype turned up a few times. This chain joins TRBV4-1 and TRBJ1-2; a weak D match, TRBD1 (5 bases). The CDR3 covers 16 residues. Germline CDR1 is MGHRA and CDR2 is YSYEKL. Trimming cost V 0 bases and J 8 bases, with 19 bases left between them. CDR3 residues: CASSQDPSGQRGGYTF. DNA for the CDR3: TGCGCCAGCAGCCAAGATCCCTCAGGACAAAGAGGAGGCTACACCTTC.